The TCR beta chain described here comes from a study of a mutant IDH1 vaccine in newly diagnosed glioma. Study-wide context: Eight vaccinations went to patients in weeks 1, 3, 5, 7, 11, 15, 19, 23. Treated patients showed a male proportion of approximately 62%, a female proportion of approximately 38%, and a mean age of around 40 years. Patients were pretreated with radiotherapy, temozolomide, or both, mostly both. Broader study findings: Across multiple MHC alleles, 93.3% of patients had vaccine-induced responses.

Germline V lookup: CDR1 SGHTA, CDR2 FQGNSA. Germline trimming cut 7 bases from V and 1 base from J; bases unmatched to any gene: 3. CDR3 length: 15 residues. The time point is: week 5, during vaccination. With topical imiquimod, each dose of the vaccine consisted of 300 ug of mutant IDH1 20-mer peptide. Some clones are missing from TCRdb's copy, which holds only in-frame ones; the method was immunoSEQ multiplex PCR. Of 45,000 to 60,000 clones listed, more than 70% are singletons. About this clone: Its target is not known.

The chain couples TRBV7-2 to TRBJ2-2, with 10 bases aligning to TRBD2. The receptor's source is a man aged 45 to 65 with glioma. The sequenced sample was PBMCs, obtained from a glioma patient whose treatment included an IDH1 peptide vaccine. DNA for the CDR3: TGTGCCAGCATCATAGCGGGGGGGAACACCGGGGAGCTGTTTTTT. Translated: CASIIAGGNTGELFF.